This T cell receptor (beta chain) was retrieved from a study of cytomegalovirus exposure and HLA in healthy donors. This clone was seen a single time. The antigen remains unidentified. The PCR made use of 60 Vbeta and 13 Jbeta primers. The data were produced by immunoSEQ multiplex PCR, yet TCRdb's version contains in-frame clones alone and is incomplete. This sample has some 130,000 clones, with over 80% found just once. Study-level points and caveats: Of the V segments, some could not be distinguished, including TRBV6-2 and TRBV6-3, and were excluded. Most TCR beta V segments were productive about 90% or about 30% of the time in an earlier analysis. Specific recognition of CMV antigens was confirmed in vitro for a few chains (all CMV-associated).

Germline V gene data show CDR1 as MNHEY and CDR2 as SMNVEV (reference sequence). V lost 8 bases, J lost 0 bases, and 14 bases lay in between. There are 15 residues in the CDR3. Sequencing was carried out using PBMCs. The receptor was derived from a boy between 10 and 17 years old in good health and CMV-seronegative. V gene TRBV27 combines with J gene TRBJ1-5, with D perhaps TRBD1 (6 bases). This CDR3 is CASRGGRNSNQPQHF. The CDR3 region has the DNA TGTGCCAGCCGAGGGGGTAGGAATAGCAATCAGCCCCAGCATTTT.